This T cell receptor beta chain was identified during a study of T-cell reconstitution after alpha-beta-depleted transplantation in children. There are 15 residues in the CDR3. Trimming removed 4 bases from V and 5 bases from J; junction bases left unmatched: 7. CDR1 and CDR2 (germline): KGHSH, LQKENI. Unique molecular identifiers were incorporated into the prepared TCRbeta library. Each CDR3 protein is one row after TCRdb ran MiXCR on the PCR reads. The profile shows almost 500,000 distinct CDR3 sequences, around 13% of them singletons. Sequencing was performed on PBMCs from the stem cell graft donor, taken from the stem cell graft. V and J are TRBV18 and TRBJ1-1; 10 nucleotides line up with TRBD1. The source of this sequence is a human donor who donated a stem cell graft to a child with combined immunodeficiency. The chain's CDR3 is CASSLATGGGTEAFF. CDR3 sequence (DNA): TGTGCCAGCTCACTAGCGACAGGGGGCGGAACTGAAGCTTTCTTT.